This T cell receptor beta chain came from a study of blood T cell repertoires in COVID-19. Sequencing was performed with immunoSEQ multiplex PCR; in TCRdb, only in-frame clones are kept and a portion is missing. This sample carries fewer than 150,000 clones, 70% to 90% of them seen once, and the ten largest clones take roughly 13%. Germline assignment: CDR1 LGHDT and CDR2 YNNKEL (reference sequence). The ends were cut back, 4 bases at V and 1 base at J, with 7 bases in the middle. The CDR3 is 13 amino acids. The sample consisted of peripheral blood. V usage is TRBV3-1 (or the pseudogene TRBV3-2) and J usage is TRBJ1-1; D ambiguous. This receptor was obtained from a human donor in a cohort sampled during active COVID-19. This CDR3 is CASSRTQNTEAFF. The CDR3, as DNA: TGTGCCAGCAGCCGCACACAGAACACTGAAGCTTTCTTT.